This T cell receptor (beta chain) was identified during a study of blood T cell repertoires in COVID-19. About the research overall: Italy, Spain and the United States were the sources of the convalescent and acute COVID-19 samples. In each case, the material was cDNA or gDNA derived from T cells, B-cell-depleted T cells, or PBMCs.

Participants came from 20 to 25 US areas, aged about 18 to 100 years. Cohort 3 recovered donors had two negative PCRs, clearance, or symptom resolution. Profiling relied on immunoSEQ multiplex PCR, and the TCRdb table lists in-frame clones only, not all of them. The sample lists more than 250,000 clones, more than 70% occurring once. V was pared by 4 bases and J by 0 bases, with 14 bases between. The germline gives CDR1 SGHRS, CDR2 YFSETQ. The CDR3 has 16 amino acids. This clone was observed a single time. The TCR comes from a young woman who had recovered from COVID-19. This chain joins TRBV5-1 and TRBJ1-3, with D perhaps TRBD1 (5 bases). The sample was PBMCs or T cells enriched from blood (not recorded which). CDR3 protein: CASSPGGVLSGNTIYF. The CDR3 region has the DNA TGCGCCAGCAGCCCTGGAGGGGTGCTCTCTGGAAACACCATATATTTT.